The present T cell receptor beta chain was sequenced within a study of blood T cell repertoires in COVID-19. The wider study: Acute and convalescent COVID-19 samples came from the United States, Italy and Spain. T cells, B-cell-depleted T cells, or PBMCs supplied cDNA or gDNA.

Authors' data handling: Counts of nucleated cells, estimated from reference gene primer amplification, were obtained. Produced via immunoSEQ multiplex PCR; TCRdb's table is partial and in-frame only. V and J calls plus clone size are reproduced from that table; the DNA served to infer D and trimming. The repertoire holds fewer than 150,000 clones, with more than 70% as singletons. The germline V gene encodes CDR1 LNHNV and CDR2 YYDKDF (reference sequence). CDR3 length equals 16 residues. The germline V and J ends were trimmed by 0 bases and 0 bases, with 11 bases remaining between them. This sequence was found in a man aged 50-59 years with active or convalescent COVID-19. This sequence joins TRBV15 and TRBJ1-2; D not certain. Input material: peripheral blood. The CDR3 spells CATSRDRHASNYGYTF. The CDR3, as DNA: TGTGCCACCAGCAGAGATAGACACGCCTCTAACTATGGCTACACCTTC.